This T cell receptor beta chain is drawn from a study of follicular helper T cells after annual influenza vaccination. In the study overall: After each seasonal flu vaccination, blood came on days 0, 7 and 28.

The germline V gene encodes CDR1 MRHNA and CDR2 SNTAGT. Trimming left V 2 bases short and J 8 bases short, with 31 bases between. The CDR3 spans 20 residues. Overall study findings and caveats: Most later recoveries of Day 7 ICOS+CD38+ clones were ICOS-CD38- cTfh.

Assay: immunoSEQ multiplex PCR; the TCRdb copy retains only in-frame clones and omits some. Of approximately 10,000 clones listed, 65% to 85% are singletons. Concerning this clone: The antigen is undetermined.

The time point here: 2015-2016 season, pre-vaccination. Between about 40 and 110 mL of blood was drawn per time point. Specimen: CXCR5+ CD38- circulating T follicular helper cells from blood, collected on the day of influenza vaccination. Subset: circulating Tfh, non-naive CD4+CXCR5+PD-1+ (ICOS+CD38+ or ICOS-CD38-). This chain links TRBV6-4 with TRBJ1-5; D might be TRBD1 (6 bases). The source of this sequence is an adult who received the influenza vaccine. The CDR3 DNA reads TGTGCCAGCAGTGACACATCCCGGGGGCGGGGTCGGGGGGGGAAAAAGCCCCAGCATTTT. Protein sequence: CASSDTSRGRGRGGKKPQHF.